These 18 T cell receptor beta chains were sequenced from one sample in a study of shared clonotypes between healthy human individuals. Clones were sequenced by immunoSEQ multiplex PCR, and TCRdb holds only the in-frame ones, with some missing. In the table there are about 2.4 million clones, more than 90% of which are singletons. Material for sequencing was naive CD4+ T cells sorted from blood. Subset specified: CD45RA+ positively selected. The receptors originated from a man younger than 35 in good health.

This clone showed up just once. This chain uses TRBV11-2 with TRBJ1-4; a weak D match, TRBD1 (5 bases). The CDR3 consists of 15 residues. In germline, CDR1 is SGHAT, CDR2 FQNNGV. With 6 bases removed from V and 7 bases from J, the gap between germline ends came to 18 bases. DNA of the CDR3: TGTGCCAGCAGTCGCGGTAGGGGAGACGGTGAAAAACTGTTTTTT. It codes for CASSRGRGDGEKLFF.

This rearrangement joins TRBV7-2 to TRBJ1-4, with D possibly TRBD1 on 6 matching bases. The CDR3 runs to 14 residues. The germline gives CDR1 SGHTA, CDR2 FQGNSA. V shed 5 bases and J shed 6 bases, with 13 bases lying between them. The CDR3 nucleotides are TGTGCCAGCAGCCAGGACAGACTCTATGAAAAACTGTTTTTT. This translates into CASSQDRLYEKLFF.

This clone showed up just a few times. The rearrangement uses TRBV30 and TRBJ1-1; 8 bases agree with TRBD1. CDR1 GTSNPN and CDR2 SVGIG come from the germline V gene (reference sequence). Trimming took 4 bases from V and 1 from J; bases not matched to a gene: 8. This CDR3 contains 15 residues. The DNA of the CDR3 is TGTGCCTGGAATTACTGGGACAGGAAGAACACTGAAGCTTTCTTT. Translation: CAWNYWDRKNTEAFF.

This clone showed up just a few times. V usage is TRBV30 and J usage is TRBJ1-1; 7 bases fit TRBD1. CDR1 is GTSNPN, CDR2 SVGIG, per germline (reference sequence). V dropped 0 bases and J dropped 5; count of bases not matched to a gene: 6. CDR3 length: 14 amino acids. CDR3 in amino acids: CAWSVVGGMTEAFF. The DNA of the CDR3 is TGTGCCTGGAGTGTAGTAGGGGGCATGACTGAAGCTTTCTTT.

The chain is built from TRBV19 and TRBJ2-4; TRBD1 is a possible D gene (5 bases). Germline values: CDR1 LNHDA, CDR2 SQIVND (reference sequence). V was pared by 6 bases and J by 0 bases, with 21 bases between. The CDR3 runs 18 residues. The CDR3: CASSFPGVTGLAKNIQYF. Here the CDR3 DNA reads TGTGCCAGTAGCTTTCCTGGGGTCACAGGCCTAGCCAAAAACATTCAGTACTTC. Combining the CDR3 with reference TRBV19 and TRBJ2-4 gives the whole variable domain DGGITQSPKYLFRKEGQNVTLSCEQNLNHDAMYWYRQDPGQGLRLIYYSQIVNDFQKGDIAEGYSVSREKKESFPLTVTSAQKNPTAFYLCASSFPGVTGLAKNIQYFGAGTRLSVL.

The chain joins TRBV5-6 to TRBJ1-1, with unresolved D. V gave up 4 bases and J gave up 7 bases, with 14 bases separating them. CDR1 is SGHDT and CDR2 is YYEEEE in the germline V gene. This CDR3 is 13 amino acids long. CDR3 sequence reads: CASSDYKDLEAFF. CDR3 nucleotide sequence: TGTGCCAGCAGCGACTACAAAGACCTTGAAGCTTTCTTT.

This clone was counted a single time. This chain connects TRBV7-2 to TRBJ2-1; 10 bases line up with TRBD1. The CDR3 is 16 amino acids. The germline gives CDR1 SGHTA, CDR2 FQGNSA. The V and J ends lost 0 bases and 8 bases, in that order; junction bases with no gene match: 7. The CDR3 loop reads CASSLARDRGGDEQFF. CDR3 bases: TGTGCCAGCAGCTTAGCTAGGGACAGGGGCGGCGATGAGCAGTTCTTC.

With respect to this clone: At the DNA level, this CDR3 is encoded by other sequences in the same sample as well. The CDR3 DNA reads as TGTGCCAGCAGCTTGGGTGGGGAGGGGCAGCCCCAGCATTTT. The encoded protein is CASSLGGEGQPQHF. The chain employs TRBV5-4 and TRBJ1-5; TRBD1 might be the D (5 bases). Germline V CDR1 and CDR2: SGHNT, YYREEE (reference sequence). This CDR3 contains 14 residues. V lost 0 bases, J lost 7 bases, and 11 bases lay in between. The variable domain in full, completed from reference TRBV5-4 and TRBJ1-5, reads ETGVTQSPTHLIKTRGQQVTLRCSSQSGHNTVSWYQQALGQGPQFIFQYYREEENGRGNFPPRFSGLQFPNYSSELNVNALELDDSALYLCASSLGGEGQPQHFGDGTRLSIL.

In DNA form, the CDR3 reads TGCGCCAGCAGCCAAGATACCCTGGCGGGGAAGTACGAGCAGTACTTC. Translation: CASSQDTLAGKYEQYF. The V gene is TRBV4-1, the J gene TRBJ2-7; D might be TRBD2 (6 bases). V lost 0 bases, J lost 4 bases, and 16 bases lay in between. The CDR3 consists of 16 residues. Germline CDR1 reads MGHRA; CDR2 reads YSYEKL.

The chain uses TRBV7-8 and TRBJ2-7; 11 bases agree with TRBD2. The V gene's germline CDR1 is SGHVS and CDR2 FQNEAQ. Trimming cost V 4 bases and J 4 bases; bases outside gene matches: 6. CDR3 length: 15 residues. As DNA, the CDR3 is TGTGCCAGCAGCTCAATTAGCGGGAGGGGTTACGAGCAGTACTTC. This gives the protein CASSSISGRGYEQYF.

V and J are TRBV27 and TRBJ1-3; no reliable D call. With 4 bases removed from V and 9 bases from J, the gap between germline ends came to 19 bases. This CDR3 is built from 15 residues. Germline V lookup: CDR1 MNHEY, CDR2 SMNVEV (reference sequence). CDR3 residues: CASSSTGLSPSTIYF. In DNA form, the CDR3 reads TGTGCCAGCAGTTCCACGGGCCTTTCGCCAAGCACCATATATTTT.

The genes are TRBV7-2 and TRBJ2-3; no firm D call. The V end lost 5 bases, the J end lost 2 bases, and 11 bases lay between the germline ends. The CDR3 has 14 residues. CDR1 and CDR2 (germline): SGHTA, FQGNSA. The CDR3 DNA reads TGTGCCAGCAGCCTAGGGATTTTCACAGATACGCAGTATTTT. Protein sequence: CASSLGIFTDTQYF.

This chain connects TRBV10-3 to TRBJ2-1; 12 bases agree with TRBD2. The V gene end was trimmed by 0 bases and the J gene end by 0 bases; junction bases not matched to a gene: 9. The CDR3 spans 20 residues. CDR1 and CDR2 from the germline V gene are ENHRY and SYGVKD. This CDR3 is CAISESPLAGGYSSYNEQFF. The CDR3 nucleotides read TGTGCCATCAGTGAGTCTCCCCTAGCGGGGGGGTATAGCTCCTACAATGAGCAGTTCTTC.

The V call is TRBV27, the J call TRBJ2-5; 10 nucleotides line up with TRBD1. The V gene end was trimmed by 5 bases and the J gene end by 6 bases; junction bases not matched to a gene: 12. In germline, CDR1 is MNHEY, CDR2 SMNVEV (reference sequence). This CDR3 is 16 amino acids long. Here the CDR3 DNA reads TGTGCCAGCAGTAAGCCGGGACAGGGGCGGGGAAAGACCCAGTACTTC. As protein: CASSKPGQGRGKTQYF.

This clone was seen once. The chain carries TRBV19 and TRBJ1-5; D unresolved. Trimming took 7 bases from V and 6 from J, leaving 13 bases between them. Germline V gene data show CDR1 as LNHDA and CDR2 as SQIVND (reference sequence). This CDR3 comprises 13 residues. Written as DNA, the CDR3 is TGTGCCAGTACAGAAAGGGTCGCTCAGCCCCAGCATTTT. As protein: CASTERVAQPQHF.

V usage is TRBV18 and J usage is TRBJ1-2, with a tentative D call TRBD1 (6 bases). This CDR3 has 15 amino acids. Germline CDR1 KGHSH, CDR2 LQKENI. Trimming cost V 6 bases and J 4 bases, with 18 bases left between them. CDR3 amino acids: CASSPGQTSPYGYTF. CDR3 bases: TGTGCCAGCTCTCCAGGACAGACCTCCCCCTATGGCTACACCTTC.

The rearrangement joins TRBV9 to TRBJ2-7; 7 positions agree with TRBD1. V lost 0 bases and J lost 6; bases outside the gene matches: 6. This CDR3 spans 14 amino acids. Germline lookup yields CDR1 SGDLS and CDR2 YYNGEE. CDR3 in DNA: TGTGCCAGCAGCGTAGCGCCAGGGGGTGGCGAGCAGTACTTC. This translates into CASSVAPGGGEQYF.

The chain uses TRBV30 and TRBJ1-2, with no clear D. Germline CDR1 is GTSNPN and CDR2 is SVGIG (reference sequence). V was cut by 0 bases and J by 5 bases, with 16 bases left in between. The CDR3 spans 15 residues. The CDR3 region is CAWSVLAGLGYGYTF. The CDR3 DNA reads TGTGCCTGGAGTGTACTAGCAGGTTTAGGGTATGGCTACACCTTC.